The T cell receptor (beta chain) described here comes from a study of cytomegalovirus exposure and HLA in healthy donors. As for the study in general: Researchers previously reported finding 90 million to 120 million unique TCR beta sequences from roughly 180 million T cells.

The sample holds a few counts of this clone. Primers for the PCR totalled 60 Vbeta and 13 Jbeta. Data came from immunoSEQ multiplex PCR; TCRdb stores just in-frame clones and leaves some out. The repertoire has roughly 140,000 clones, around 66% of them found once; the top ten carry 2.5% to 3.5%. Likely unrecorded immune exposures existed in these nominally healthy donors. V lost 2 bases and J lost 7, with 11 bases in between. Germline lookup yields CDR1 SGHTA and CDR2 FQGTGA. This CDR3 is 13 amino acids long. Sequencing was performed on PBMCs. The chain uses TRBV7-3 and TRBJ2-5, with D possibly being TRBD2 (5 bases). This sequence was found in a woman in her 30s in good health and CMV-seropositive. Here the CDR3 DNA reads TGTGCCAGCAGCTTAGCGCTAGCCGGGACCCAGTACTTC. This codes for CASSLALAGTQYF.